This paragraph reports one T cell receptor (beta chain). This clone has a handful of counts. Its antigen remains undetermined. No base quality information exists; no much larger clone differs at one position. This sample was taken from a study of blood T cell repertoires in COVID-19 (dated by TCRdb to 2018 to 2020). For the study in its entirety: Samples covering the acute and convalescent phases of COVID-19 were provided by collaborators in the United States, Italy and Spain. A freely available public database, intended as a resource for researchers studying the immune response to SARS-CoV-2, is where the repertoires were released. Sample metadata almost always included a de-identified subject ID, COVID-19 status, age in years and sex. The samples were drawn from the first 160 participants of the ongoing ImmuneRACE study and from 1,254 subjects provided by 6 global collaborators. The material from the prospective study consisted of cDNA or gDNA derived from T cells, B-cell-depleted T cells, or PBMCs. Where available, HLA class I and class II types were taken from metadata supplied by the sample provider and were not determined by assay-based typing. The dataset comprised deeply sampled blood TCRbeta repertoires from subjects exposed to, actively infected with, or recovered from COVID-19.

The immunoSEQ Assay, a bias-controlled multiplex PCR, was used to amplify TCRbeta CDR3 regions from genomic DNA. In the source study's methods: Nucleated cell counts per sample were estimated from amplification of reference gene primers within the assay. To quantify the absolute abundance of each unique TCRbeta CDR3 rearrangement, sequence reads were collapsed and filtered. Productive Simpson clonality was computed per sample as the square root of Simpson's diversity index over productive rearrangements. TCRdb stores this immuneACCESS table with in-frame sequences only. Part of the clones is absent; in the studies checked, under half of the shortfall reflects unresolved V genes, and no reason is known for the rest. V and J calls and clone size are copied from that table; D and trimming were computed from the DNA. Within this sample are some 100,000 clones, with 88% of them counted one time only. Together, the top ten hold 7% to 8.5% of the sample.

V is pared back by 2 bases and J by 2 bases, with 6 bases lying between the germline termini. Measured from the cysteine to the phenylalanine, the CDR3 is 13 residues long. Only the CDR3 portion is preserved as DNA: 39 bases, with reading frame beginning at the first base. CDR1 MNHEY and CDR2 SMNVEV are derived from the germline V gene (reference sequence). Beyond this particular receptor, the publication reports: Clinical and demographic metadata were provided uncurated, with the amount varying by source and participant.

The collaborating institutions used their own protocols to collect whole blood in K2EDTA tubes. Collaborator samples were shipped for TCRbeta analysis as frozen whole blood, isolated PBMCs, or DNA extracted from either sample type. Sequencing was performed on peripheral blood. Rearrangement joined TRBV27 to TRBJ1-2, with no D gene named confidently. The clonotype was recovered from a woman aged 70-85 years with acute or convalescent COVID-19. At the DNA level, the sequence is TGTGCCAGCAGTTTACAGTTAAACTATGGCTACACCTTC. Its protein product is CASSLQLNYGYTF.